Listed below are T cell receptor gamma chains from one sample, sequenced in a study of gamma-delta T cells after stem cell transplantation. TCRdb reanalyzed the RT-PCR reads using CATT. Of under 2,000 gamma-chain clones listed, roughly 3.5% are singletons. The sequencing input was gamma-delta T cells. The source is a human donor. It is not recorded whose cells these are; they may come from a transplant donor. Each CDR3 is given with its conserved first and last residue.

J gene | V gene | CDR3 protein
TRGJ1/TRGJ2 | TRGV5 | CATWDKNYYKKLF
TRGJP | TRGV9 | CALWEAVGKKIKVF
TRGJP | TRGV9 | CALWEARGLGKKIKVF
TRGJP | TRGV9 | CALWEVIGLGKKIKVF
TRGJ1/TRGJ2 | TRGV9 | CALWDLQGGKKLF
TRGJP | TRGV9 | CALWEGKQELGKKIKVF
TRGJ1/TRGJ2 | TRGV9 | CALWEVPHGLYYKKLF
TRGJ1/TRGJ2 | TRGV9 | CALWERYYKKLF
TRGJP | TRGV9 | CALWEPRSELGKKIKVF
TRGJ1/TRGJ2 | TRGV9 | CALWEKNYYKKLF
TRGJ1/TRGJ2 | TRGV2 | CATWDGPKYYKKLF
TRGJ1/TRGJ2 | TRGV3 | CATWDRPVYYKKLF
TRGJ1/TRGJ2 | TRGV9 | CALWEPIYYKKLF
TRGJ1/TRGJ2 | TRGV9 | CALWEGDYYKKLF
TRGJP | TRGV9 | CALWEPPSELGKKIKVF
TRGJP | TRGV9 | CALWEVKELGKKIKVF
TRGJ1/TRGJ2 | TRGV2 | CATWDGPGKLF
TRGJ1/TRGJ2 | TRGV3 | CATWDRNYYKKLF
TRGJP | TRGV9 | CALWEGQELGKKIKVF
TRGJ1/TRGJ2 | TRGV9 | CALWEVDKKLF